This record concerns one TCR beta chain sequence. This clone turned up a few times. Its antigen remains undetermined. Per-nucleotide qualities are absent, and no much larger clonotype sits a single base away. Compared with germline, V lacks 3 bases and J lacks 10 bases; bases without a gene match: 10. The germline V gene gives CDR1 as SGHDN and CDR2 as FVKESK. CDR3 length: 14 amino acids, cysteine to phenylalanine. CDR3 DNA is the only sequence kept; it has 42 bases, read in frame from the first base. TCRbeta CDR3 regions were amplified from genomic DNA using the immunoSEQ Assay, a bias-controlled multiplex PCR. The authors' analysis ran thus. Nucleated cell counts per sample were estimated from amplification of reference gene primers within the assay. To quantify the absolute abundance of each unique TCRbeta CDR3 rearrangement, sequence reads were collapsed and filtered. For each sample, productive Simpson clonality was calculated as the square root of Simpson's diversity index across productive rearrangements. Entries here come from immuneACCESS through TCRdb and include only in-frame sequences with V and J called. Some clones fail to appear in such tables; in the studies checked, an unresolved V gene covers under half of the shortfall, and the cause of the remainder is unknown. The V and J calls and the clone size are those of that table, but D and trimming were determined from the DNA. In all, the sample holds roughly 71,000 clones, and 75% to 85% of those were seen once. 20% to 25% of the sample belongs to the ten largest clones.

The data stem from a study of blood T cell repertoires in COVID-19 (dated by TCRdb to about 2020). Some background on the complete study: Samples covering the acute and convalescent phases of COVID-19 were provided by collaborators in the United States, Italy and Spain. Where HLA class I and class II types were available, the types were taken from metadata supplied by the sample provider, not from assay-based typing. Deeply sampled blood TCRbeta repertoires from subjects exposed to, actively infected with, or recovered from COVID-19 were included in the dataset. Samples came from the ongoing ImmuneRACE study (first 160 participants) plus 1,254 subjects from 6 global collaborators. The material from the prospective study consisted of cDNA or gDNA derived from T cells, B-cell-depleted T cells, or PBMCs. A de-identified subject ID, COVID-19 status, age in years and sex were almost always included in the sample metadata. A freely available public database, intended as a resource for researchers studying the immune response to SARS-CoV-2, is where the repertoires were released. Broad study findings and their caveats: Clinical and demographic metadata were provided uncurated, with the amount varying by source and participant.

Whole blood was collected in K2EDTA tubes by collaborating institutions according to the institutions' own protocols. Collaborator samples were shipped for TCRbeta analysis as frozen whole blood, isolated PBMCs, or DNA extracted from either sample type. Sequenced material: peripheral blood. The origin of this receptor is a man in his fifties with acute or convalescent COVID-19. The sequence is built from TRBV14 and TRBJ2-3, with 7 middle bases fitting TRBD2. The nucleotide sequence reads as follows: TGTGCCAGCAGCCACCTTGGGGGGAGGGAGGCGCAGTATTTT. This sequence encodes CASSHLGGREAQYF.